The T cell receptor beta chain described here comes from a study of T cells in localized non-small cell lung cancer (dated by TCRdb to 2018 to 2021). Context from the whole study: T cell repertoires of approximately 250 early-stage NSCLC patients were analyzed, with tumors being compared against uninvolved tumor-adjacent lungs. A mean age of roughly 66 years was recorded for the NSCLC patients, of whom more than 120 were male and some 100 were female. The cohort comprised 200 to 300 treatment-naïve NSCLC patients with resected, localized lung tumors. General findings and caveats noted by the study authors: Since the design was exploratory, TCR variables were selected using unadjusted p-values with no false-discovery rate correction. Uninvolved tumor-adjacent lung showed the highest T cell clonality, higher than tumor, which suggests more focused antigenic responses in the uninvolved tumor-adjacent lung. Longer overall survival was associated with higher blood T cell density, whereas shorter survival was associated with higher adjacent-lung clonality. Because multi-region tumor sequencing was not performed, intratumor heterogeneity could not be ruled out. A median of 57 of the top 100 tumor clones were detected in paired uninvolved adjacent lung, and around 30 of these tumor clones were also found among the top 100 clones of the paired uninvolved adjacent lung.

TCR beta CDR3 regions were sequenced from DNA using the immunoSEQ Assay. Under the source paper's analysis protocol: T cell density was computed as TCR beta template counts normalized to usable DNA estimated by amplifying housekeeping genes. The preseqR package was used to estimate richness by extrapolating to 400,000 templates for PBMC samples and to 120,000 templates for tissue samples. Clonality was taken to be one minus Pielou's evenness. To identify tissue-enriched TCRs, differential abundance testing was run on productive amino-acid clonotypes with a minimum total count of 5 and an alpha of 0.1. The Jaccard Index and the Morisita Overlap Index were used to measure how much the repertoires overlapped between compartments. TCR beta CDR3s were clustered by GLIPH together with public tetramer-defined viral CDR3s, and at least three viral sequences plus V-gene enrichment were required for viral motifs. TCRdb's version of the immuneACCESS table is confined to in-frame rearrangements and falls short of the full clone set. An unresolved V gene accounts for under half of the shortfall where checked; the remainder is of unknown origin. The V and J calls and clone size come from that table; D and trimming were worked out from the DNA. Present in this sample are tens of thousands of clones, 86% of which were seen just once. The top ten clones comprise around 3.9% of the sample.

A word on this clone: There is no known antigen for this receptor. Base qualities are missing; no much larger clone stands one base away.

At diagnosis, tumor, uninvolved tumor-adjacent lung and peripheral blood were collected and then preserved as a mix of FFPE and fresh-frozen material. For TCR repertoire profiling, the blood samples were analyzed as peripheral blood mononuclear cells. From its cysteine to its phenylalanine, the CDR3 spans 15 amino acids. The only DNA kept is the CDR3, 45 bases in frame from the first base. Compared with germline, V lacks 0 bases and J lacks 4 bases; bases without a gene match: 4. Per the germline V gene (reference sequence), SGHNT is the CDR1 and YYREEE is the CDR2. The sample here was peripheral blood, taken before any cancer treatment. The chain was built from TRBV5-4 and TRBJ1-5, with 7 bases aligning to TRBD1. The receptor was isolated from a male donor at least 60 years old with stage III lung adenocarcinoma. CDR3 sequence: CASSLDPGQNQPQHF. The sequence in DNA is TGTGCCAGCAGCTTGGACCCGGGACAGAATCAGCCCCAGCATTTT. The CDR3 plus the reference TRBV5-4 and TRBJ1-5 genes for the other parts give the full variable domain: ETGVTQSPTHLIKTRGQQVTLRCSSQSGHNTVSWYQQALGQGPQFIFQYYREEENGRGNFPPRFSGLQFPNYSSELNVNALELDDSALYLCASSLDPGQNQPQHFGDGTRLSIL.